The 2 T cell receptor beta chains below all came from one sample that was sequenced in a study of cytomegalovirus exposure and HLA in healthy donors. Sequencing was performed with immunoSEQ multiplex PCR; in TCRdb, only in-frame clones are kept and a portion is missing. The sample lists roughly 50,000 clones; more than 90% were seen once. The specimen sequenced was PBMCs. The receptors originated from a young man in good health and CMV-seronegative.

V is TRBV6-1 and J is TRBJ2-7; TRBD1 agrees at 9 bases. There are 17 residues in the CDR3. V lost 2 bases to trimming and J lost 1 base; unmatched junction nucleotides: 9. Germline V gene sequence: CDR1 MNHNS, CDR2 SASEGT. The CDR3, as DNA: TGTGCCAGCAGTGAAAGGGACGGGACAGGGAATTCCTACGAGCAGTACTTC. Translation: CASSERDGTGNSYEQYF.

The rearrangement links TRBV7-9 to TRBJ2-1; 13 bases align to TRBD2. This CDR3 has 15 amino acids. After removal of 5 bases from V and 8 bases from J, the junction contained 6 bases not matched to a gene. Per germline, CDR1 SEHNR and CDR2 FQNEAQ (reference sequence). This CDR3 reads CASSTLGLAGDEQFF. CDR3 sequence (DNA): TGTGCCAGCAGCACCCTAGGACTAGCGGGAGATGAGCAGTTCTTC. The entire variable domain, with the rest obtained from reference TRBV7-9 and TRBJ2-1, is as follows: DTGVSQNPRHKITKRGQNVTFRCDPISEHNRLYWYRQTLGQGPEFLTYFQNEAQLEKSRLLSDRFSAERPKGSFSTLEIQRTEQGDSAMYLCASSTLGLAGDEQFFGPGTRLTVL.